This note documents a single T cell receptor (beta chain) sequence. Researchers used genomic DNA as the template to profile TCR beta VDJ and CDR3. MiXCR, run by TCRdb on the reads, gives a single entry per CDR3 protein. The sample records 150,000 to 180,000 distinct CDR3 sequences, over 50% being singletons. The CDR3 is 15 amino acids. V dropped 2 bases and J dropped 7; count of bases not matched to a gene: 8. The germline CDR1 and CDR2 sequences are LNHDA and SQIVND (reference sequence). This sample is drawn from a study of CD8+CD57+ T cells in acquired aplastic anemia. Study overall: DNA from sorted CD4+ and CD8+ cells averaged approximately 3.2 ug.

It was patients with CD8+CD57+ cell expansion by flow cytometry who were chosen for sequencing. Receipt of therapy had not occurred in any patient by the time of blood sampling. The sample comprised sorted CD4+, CD8+, or CD8+CD57+ T cells (not recorded which) from PBMCs. V is TRBV19 and J is TRBJ2-1; 7 bases map to TRBD1. This TCR was recovered from a human donor with aplastic anemia. The CDR3 DNA reads TGTGCCAGTAGTATAATACAGGGGCGAGGGAATGAGCAGTTCTTC. Encoded protein: CASSIIQGRGNEQFF.